This T cell receptor beta chain was documented in a study of T cell responses to AZD1222 COVID-19 vaccine. Study outcomes and limitations: As reported, nearly half of all spike-specific TCRs target variant regions that are unmutated.

For this clone: Its cognate antigen is unknown.

TCRdb's table, derived via immunoSEQ multiplex PCR, lists solely in-frame clones and lacks some. The sample consists of approximately 110,000 clones, roughly nine tenths of them appearing once. This clonotype was obtained from an adult in good health. Material: peripheral blood, obtained on day 0 of AZD1222 vaccination.

CDR3 nucleotides: TGTGCCAGCAGCTTTGGTGGAGCGGGGACCTACAATGAGCAGTTCTTC. Translating it yields CASSFGGAGTYNEQFF. V usage is TRBV12-1 and J usage is TRBJ2-1; the D call TRBD2 from the table was never checked on the DNA. TRBV12-1 constitutes a pseudogene. This CDR3 has 16 residues.